The present T cell receptor (beta chain) was sequenced within a study of blood T cell repertoires in COVID-19. Original processing notes: Estimated nucleated cell counts came from reference gene primer amplification. Only in-frame clones appear in the TCRdb table, and some are missing; sequencing was by immunoSEQ multiplex PCR. V, J and clone size were drawn from that table, and D and trimming were deduced from the DNA. The table has roughly 200,000 clones, 70% to 90% seen once; the top ten hold 15% to 20%. This clone was observed a handful of times. Trimming removed 4 bases at V and 1 base at J, with 11 bases between. CDR3 length: 14 amino acids. Germline V gene sequence: CDR1 MGHRA, CDR2 YSYEKL.

This chain links TRBV4-1 with TRBJ2-7, with no clear D. Specimen: peripheral blood. The clonotype comes from a man aged 45 to 65 with COVID-19, enrolled during active disease. The DNA of the CDR3 is TGCGCCAGCAGCCTCGAGGTGAATTCCTACGAGCAGTACTTC. Protein: CASSLEVNSYEQYF.